This is a list of T cell receptor beta chains from one sample in a study of T cells after yellow fever vaccination. TCRdb redid the calling of the 5' RACE reads with MiXCR, one entry per CDR3 protein. The sample consists of a few hundred thousand distinct CDR3 sequences, 17% of them appearing once. Material: PBMCs, obtained about 5 days after the first yellow fever vaccination. Every receptor here comes from a man between 18 and 35 years old who received the YFV17D yellow fever vaccine. Both conserved end residues are part of each CDR3. D genes are given only for firm matches. Clone size, where shown, is once, few, many, or a class for clones that have expanded.

12,NA,TRBV7-9,NA,TRBJ1-1,CASSLASPEAFF,TGTGCCAGCAGCTTGGCGAGCCCTGAAGCTTTCTTT
13,NA,TRBV12-3/TRBV12-4,few,TRBJ2-2,CASSAAWVGELFF,TGTGCCAGCAGCGCTGCGTGGGTCGGGGAGCTGTTTTTT
13,NA,TRBV7-9,few,TRBJ1-2,CASSFGTVYGYTF,TGTGCCAGCAGCTTTGGAACTGTCTATGGCTACACCTTC
15,NA,TRBV5-6,few,TRBJ2-2,CASSLQRGNTGELFF,TGTGCCAGCAGCTTGCAACGGGGGAACACCGGGGAGCTGTTTTTT
14,NA,TRBV20-1,NA,TRBJ2-3,CSARVLTGTDTQYF,TGCAGTGCTAGGGTCTTAACTGGCACAGATACGCAGTATTTT
16,TRBD1,TRBV7-9,NA,TRBJ2-3,CASSLPGQGITDTQYF,TGTGCCAGCAGCTTACCAGGACAGGGGATCACAGATACGCAGTATTTT
16,NA,TRBV12-3/TRBV12-4,few,TRBJ1-3,CASSLAAPGSGNTIYF,TGTGCCAGCAGCCTGGCGGCGCCGGGCTCTGGAAACACCATATATTTT
15,NA,TRBV6-1,NA,TRBJ2-5,CASSEIPGAWETQYF,TGTGCCAGCAGTGAAATCCCGGGGGCGTGGGAGACCCAGTACTTC
15,NA,TRBV6-5,NA,TRBJ2-4,CASSSLSLAKNIQYF,TGTGCCAGCAGTTCATTGTCGCTAGCCAAAAACATTCAGTACTTC
14,NA,TRBV7-2,NA,TRBJ1-6,CASSLESRKSPLHF,TGTGCCAGCAGCTTAGAATCAAGGAAATCACCCCTCCACTTT
14,TRBD2,TRBV7-2,NA,TRBJ2-1,CASSLAGGGRVQFF,TGTGCCAGCAGCTTAGCCGGCGGGGGTAGGGTGCAGTTCTTC
16,NA,TRBV4-3,few,TRBJ2-1,CASSLSTGSSYNEQFF,TGCGCCAGCAGCCTGTCCACAGGGAGCTCCTACAATGAGCAGTTCTTC
14,TRBD2,TRBV20-1,NA,TRBJ2-5,CSARDSGRGETQYF,TGCAGTGCTAGAGATTCAGGGAGGGGAGAGACCCAGTACTTC
12,NA,TRBV6-2/TRBV6-3,NA,TRBJ2-5,CASSYGVETQYF,TGTGCCAGCAGTTACGGGGTAGAGACCCAGTACTTC
14,NA,TRBV11-2,few,TRBJ2-1,CASSFRTRGDEQFF,TGTGCCAGCAGCTTCCGGACTAGGGGGGATGAGCAGTTCTTC
12,NA,TRBV29-1,few,TRBJ1-2,CSVELPNYGYTF,TGCAGCGTTGAATTGCCGAACTATGGCTACACCTTC
16,TRBD2,TRBV6-1,NA,TRBJ2-2,CAGGLAGGRDTGELFF,TGTGCCGGAGGACTAGCGGGGGGCCGAGACACCGGGGAGCTGTTTTTT
14,TRBD2,TRBV5-1,NA,TRBJ2-3,CASSGTSGTDTQYF,TGCGCCAGCAGCGGGACTAGCGGCACAGATACGCAGTATTTT
16,TRBD2,TRBV10-2,few,TRBJ2-3,CASSEWASGGTDTQYF,TGCGCCAGCAGTGAGTGGGCTAGCGGGGGCACAGATACGCAGTATTTT
14,NA,TRBV6-2/TRBV6-3,few,TRBJ2-1,CASRSSYRENEQFF,TGTGCCAGCAGGTCTTCTTACAGGGAGAATGAGCAGTTCTTC
14,NA,TRBV18,NA,TRBJ1-1,CASSSTGFDTEAFF,TGTGCCAGCTCATCAACAGGGTTTGACACTGAAGCTTTCTTT
14,NA,TRBV7-9,few,TRBJ2-4,CASSPGQPKNIQYF,TGTGCCAGCAGCCCCGGACAGCCAAAAAACATTCAGTACTTC
14,NA,TRBV18,NA,TRBJ1-5,CASSIQGNNQPQHF,TGTGCCAGCTCAATTCAGGGGAACAATCAGCCCCAGCATTTT
14,TRBD2,TRBV7-3,NA,TRBJ2-1,CASSLGTTNNEQFF,TGTGCCAGCAGCTTAGGGACTACGAACAATGAGCAGTTCTTC
16,NA,TRBV5-5,few,TRBJ1-1,CASHPRGGSVNTEAFF,TGTGCCAGCCACCCGCGGGGAGGATCGGTGAACACTGAAGCTTTCTTT
11,NA,TRBV29-1,NA,TRBJ1-2,CSVEMGLGYTF,TGCAGCGTTGAAATGGGCTTGGGCTACACCTTC